This TCR beta chain was captured in a study of T-cell memory formation after mild COVID-19. Using its own MiXCR run on the 5' RACE reads, TCRdb lists one record per CDR3 protein. Here the sample spans just under 350,000 distinct CDR3 sequences, 10% to 15% being singletons. Study observations and caveats: The study found balanced CD4/CD8 in clones contracting day 15 to 85 and a CD4+ lean in later expanders.

Ten or more counts support this clonotype. Its antigen remains unidentified. The sample taken for sequencing was PBMCs or a T cell subset sorted from them (not recorded which). This clonotype was sampled from a man between 18 and 29 years old who had mild COVID-19 (a few samples of this study predate the infection). Cell type and time point are not known.

The CDR3 spells CSARSEGYGYTF. The CDR3 coding sequence is TGCAGTGCCCGGTCCGAAGGGTATGGCTACACCTTC. The V gene is TRBV20-1, the J gene TRBJ1-2, with D hard to call. In germline, CDR1 is DFQATT, CDR2 SNEGSKA (reference sequence). The CDR3 sequence is 12 residues long. The V and J ends lost 6 bases and 5 bases respectively, with 13 bases between them.